This entry is about one TCR beta chain. Its antigen is not identified. TCRdb recomputed calls from the RT-PCR reads with MiXCR, one row per CDR3 protein. The sample has 250,000 to 350,000 distinct CDR3 sequences, 20% to 25% seen once. These data belong to a study of response to subunit inactivated influenza vaccine. Study-wide points: The authors suggested that every seasonal influenza vaccination recruits few new T cells.

The J segment lost 5 bases and the V segment lost 4 bases, leaving 5 bases of the junction unmatched. CDR1 and CDR2 (germline): MNHEY, SVGAGI. The CDR3 runs 14 residues. This clonotype was sampled from a man aged 50-75 years who received an inactivated influenza vaccine. The specimen comprised PBMCs from blood, sampled roughly 20 months after vaccination. The gene calls are TRBV6-5 and TRBJ2-7; 10 bases map to TRBD2. The CDR3 sequence is CASSFSSGSHEQYF. CDR3 nucleotide sequence: TGTGCCAGCAGTTTTTCTAGCGGGAGTCACGAGCAGTACTTC.